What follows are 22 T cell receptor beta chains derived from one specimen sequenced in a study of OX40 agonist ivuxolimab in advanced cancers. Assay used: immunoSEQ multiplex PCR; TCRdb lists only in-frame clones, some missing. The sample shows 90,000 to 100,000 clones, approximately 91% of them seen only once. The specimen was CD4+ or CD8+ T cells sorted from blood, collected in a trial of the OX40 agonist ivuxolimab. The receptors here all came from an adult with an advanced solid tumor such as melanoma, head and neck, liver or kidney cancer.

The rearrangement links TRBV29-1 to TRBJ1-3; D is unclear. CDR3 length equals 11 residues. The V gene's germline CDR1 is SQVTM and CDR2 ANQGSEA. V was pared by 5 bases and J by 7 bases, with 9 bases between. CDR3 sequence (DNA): TGCAGCGTTTTTTTCGGCAACACCATATATTTT. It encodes CSVFFGNTIYF.

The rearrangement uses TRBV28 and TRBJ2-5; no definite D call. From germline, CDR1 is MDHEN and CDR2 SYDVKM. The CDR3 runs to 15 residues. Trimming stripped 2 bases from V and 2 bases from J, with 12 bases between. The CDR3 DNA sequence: TGTGCCAGCAGTTTACAACATTTGACGCAAGAGACCCAGTACTTC. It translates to CASSLQHLTQETQYF.

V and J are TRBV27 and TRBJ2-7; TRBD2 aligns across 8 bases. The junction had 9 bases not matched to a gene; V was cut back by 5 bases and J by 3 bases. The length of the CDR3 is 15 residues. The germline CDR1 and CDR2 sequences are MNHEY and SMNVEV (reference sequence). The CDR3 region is CASSRSSGPLYEQYF. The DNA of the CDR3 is TGTGCCAGCAGTCGCTCTAGCGGGCCCCTCTACGAGCAGTACTTC.

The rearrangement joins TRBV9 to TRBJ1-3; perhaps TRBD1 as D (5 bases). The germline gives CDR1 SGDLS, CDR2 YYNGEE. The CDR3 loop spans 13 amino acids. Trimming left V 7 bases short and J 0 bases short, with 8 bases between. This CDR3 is CASGTSSGNTIYF. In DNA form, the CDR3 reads TGTGCCAGCGGGACCAGCTCTGGAAACACCATATATTTT.

The CDR3, as DNA: TGCGCCAGCAGCTTCGGACAGGAGAATGAAAAACTGTTTTTT. Its protein product is CASSFGQENEKLFF. The J gene is TRBJ1-4, the V gene TRBV5-1; 7 bases line up with TRBD1. The germline CDR1 and CDR2 sequences are SGHRS and YFSETQ. This CDR3 region has 14 residues. The junction had 3 bases not matched to a gene; V was cut back by 2 bases and J by 5 bases.

The CDR3 DNA reads TGTGCCTGGAGTGTACCGGGAGGCAATCAGCCCCAGCATTTT. It is translated as CAWSVPGGNQPQHF. The gene calls are TRBV30 and TRBJ1-5; no definite D call. The V end lost 0 bases, the J end lost 2 bases, and 8 bases lay between the germline ends. This CDR3 has 14 residues. Germline lookup yields CDR1 GTSNPN and CDR2 SVGIG (reference sequence).

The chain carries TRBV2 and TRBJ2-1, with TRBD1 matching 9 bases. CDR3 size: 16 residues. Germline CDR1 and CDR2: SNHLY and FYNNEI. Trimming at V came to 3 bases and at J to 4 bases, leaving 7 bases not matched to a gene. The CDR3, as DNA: TGTGCCAGCAGTGACGCCGGGACAGGGTCGTACAATGAGCAGTTCTTC. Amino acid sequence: CASSDAGTGSYNEQFF. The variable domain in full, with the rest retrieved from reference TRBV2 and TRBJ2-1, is EPEVTQTPSHQVTQMGQEVILRCVPISNHLYFYWYRQILGQKVEFLVSFYNNEISEKSEIFDDQFSVERPDGSNFTLKIRSTKLEDSAMYFCASSDAGTGSYNEQFFGPGTRLTVL.

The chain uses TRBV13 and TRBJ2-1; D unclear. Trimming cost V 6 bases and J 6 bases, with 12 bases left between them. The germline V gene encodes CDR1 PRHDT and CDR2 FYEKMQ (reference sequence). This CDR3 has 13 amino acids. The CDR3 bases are TGTGCCAGCAGTCACAGACGTGGCAATGAGCAGTTCTTC. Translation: CASSHRRGNEQFF. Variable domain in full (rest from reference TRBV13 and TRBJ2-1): AAGVIQSPRHLIKEKRETATLKCYPIPRHDTVYWYQQGPGQDPQFLISFYEKMQSDKGSIPDRFSAQQFSDYHSELNMSSLELGDSALYFCASSHRRGNEQFFGPGTRLTVL.

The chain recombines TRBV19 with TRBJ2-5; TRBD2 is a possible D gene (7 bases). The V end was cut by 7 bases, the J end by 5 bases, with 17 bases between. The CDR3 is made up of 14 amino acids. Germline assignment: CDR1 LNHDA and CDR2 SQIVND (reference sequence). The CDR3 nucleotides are TGTGCCAGTACCAAAGGGGGGGGAACGGAGACCCAGTACTTC. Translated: CASTKGGGTETQYF.

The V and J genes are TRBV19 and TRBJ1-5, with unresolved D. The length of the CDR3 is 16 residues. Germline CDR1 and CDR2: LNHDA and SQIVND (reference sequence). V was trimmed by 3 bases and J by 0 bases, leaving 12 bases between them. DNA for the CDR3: TGTGCCAGTAGTATGGCCCGCGAATATAGCAATCAGCCCCAGCATTTT. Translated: CASSMAREYSNQPQHF. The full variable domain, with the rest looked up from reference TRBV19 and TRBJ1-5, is DGGITQSPKYLFRKEGQNVTLSCEQNLNHDAMYWYRQDPGQGLRLIYYSQIVNDFQKGDIAEGYSVSREKKESFPLTVTSAQKNPTAFYLCASSMAREYSNQPQHFGDGTRLSIL.

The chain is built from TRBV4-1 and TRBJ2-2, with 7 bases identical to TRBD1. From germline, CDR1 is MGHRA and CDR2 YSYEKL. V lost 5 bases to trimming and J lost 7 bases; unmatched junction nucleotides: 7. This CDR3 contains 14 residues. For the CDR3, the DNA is TGCGCCAGCAGCACCGGGACAGACTTCGGGGAGCTGTTTTTT. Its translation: CASSTGTDFGELFF.

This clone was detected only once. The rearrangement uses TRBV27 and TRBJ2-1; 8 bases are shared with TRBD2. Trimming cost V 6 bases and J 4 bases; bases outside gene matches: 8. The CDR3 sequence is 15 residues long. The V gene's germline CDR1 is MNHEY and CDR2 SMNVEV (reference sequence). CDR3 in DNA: TGTGCCAGCAGCTGGAGCGGGAGATGGTACAATGAGCAGTTCTTC. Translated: CASSWSGRWYNEQFF.

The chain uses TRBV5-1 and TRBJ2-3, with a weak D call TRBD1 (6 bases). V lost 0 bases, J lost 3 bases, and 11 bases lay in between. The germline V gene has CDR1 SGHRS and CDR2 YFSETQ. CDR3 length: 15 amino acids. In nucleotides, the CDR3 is TGCGCCAGCAGCTTGGCCAACACAGGGACAGATACGCAGTATTTT. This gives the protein CASSLANTGTDTQYF.

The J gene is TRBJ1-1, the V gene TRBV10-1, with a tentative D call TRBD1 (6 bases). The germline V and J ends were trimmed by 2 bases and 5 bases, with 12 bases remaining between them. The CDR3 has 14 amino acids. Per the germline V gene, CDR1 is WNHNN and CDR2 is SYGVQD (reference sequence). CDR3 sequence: CASSEGTGQTEAFF. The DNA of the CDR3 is TGCGCCAGCAGTGAGGGCACAGGGCAAACTGAAGCTTTCTTT.

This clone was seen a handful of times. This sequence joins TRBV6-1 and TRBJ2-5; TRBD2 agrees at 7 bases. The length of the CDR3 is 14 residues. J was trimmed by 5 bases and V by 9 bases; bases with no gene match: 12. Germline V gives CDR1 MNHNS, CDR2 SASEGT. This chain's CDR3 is CASESGAARETQYF. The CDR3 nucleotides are TGTGCCAGTGAAAGCGGGGCGGCCCGGGAGACCCAGTACTTC.

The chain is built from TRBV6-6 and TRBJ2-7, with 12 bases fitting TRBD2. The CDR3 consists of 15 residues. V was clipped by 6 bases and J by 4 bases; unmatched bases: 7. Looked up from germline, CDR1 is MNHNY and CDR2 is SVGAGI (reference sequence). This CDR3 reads CASSPRTSGKYEQYF. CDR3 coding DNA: TGTGCCAGCAGCCCCCGGACTAGCGGGAAGTACGAGCAGTACTTC.

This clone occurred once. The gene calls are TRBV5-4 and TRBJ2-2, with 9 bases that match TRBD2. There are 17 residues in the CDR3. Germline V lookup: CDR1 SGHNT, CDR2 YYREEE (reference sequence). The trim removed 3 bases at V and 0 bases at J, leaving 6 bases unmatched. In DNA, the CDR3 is TGTGCCAGCAGCTCCGCGCTAGCGGGGACGAACACCGGGGAGCTGTTTTTT. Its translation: CASSSALAGTNTGELFF.

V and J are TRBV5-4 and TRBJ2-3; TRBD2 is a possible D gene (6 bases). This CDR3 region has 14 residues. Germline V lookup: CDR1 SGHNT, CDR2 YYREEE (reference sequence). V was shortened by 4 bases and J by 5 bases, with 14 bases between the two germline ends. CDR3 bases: TGTGCCAGCAGCCGCCCGGGGCGGGAAGATACGCAGTATTTT. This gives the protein CASSRPGREDTQYF.

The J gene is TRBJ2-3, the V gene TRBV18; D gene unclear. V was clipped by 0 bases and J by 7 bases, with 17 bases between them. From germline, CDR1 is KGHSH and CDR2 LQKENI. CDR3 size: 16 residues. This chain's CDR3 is CASSPPVHSYANTQYF. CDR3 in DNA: TGTGCCAGCTCACCACCGGTTCACTCCTACGCGAATACGCAGTATTTT.

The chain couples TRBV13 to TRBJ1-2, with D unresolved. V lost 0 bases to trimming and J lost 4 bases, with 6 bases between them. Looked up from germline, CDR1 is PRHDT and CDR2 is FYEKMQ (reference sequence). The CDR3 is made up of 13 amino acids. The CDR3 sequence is CASSLGRGYGYTF. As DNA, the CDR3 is TGTGCCAGCAGCTTAGGCCGGGGCTATGGCTACACCTTC.

CDR3 region: CASSLGGNSYNEQFF. In nucleotides, the CDR3 is TGTGCCAGCAGCTTAGGAGGGAACTCCTACAATGAGCAGTTCTTC. The chain combines TRBV7-6 with TRBJ2-1; the D gene is possibly TRBD2 (5 bases). The germline V gene has CDR1 SGHVS and CDR2 FNYEAQ. V lost 1 base to trimming and J lost 0 bases, with 7 bases between them. The CDR3 totals 15 residues. Drawing the rest from reference TRBV7-6 and TRBJ2-1, the complete variable domain is GAGVSQSPRYKVTKRGQDVALRCDPISGHVSLYWYRQALGQGPEFLTYFNYEAQQDKSGLPNDRFSAERPEGSISTLTIQRTEQRDSAMYRCASSLGGNSYNEQFFGPGTRLTVL.

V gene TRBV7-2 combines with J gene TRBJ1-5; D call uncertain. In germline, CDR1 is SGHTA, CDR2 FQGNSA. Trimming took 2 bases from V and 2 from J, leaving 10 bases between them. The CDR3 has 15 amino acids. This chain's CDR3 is CASSLTGLGNQPQHF. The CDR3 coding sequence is TGTGCCAGCAGCTTAACTGGGCTCGGCAATCAGCCCCAGCATTTT.